Only a few counts were recorded for the clone carrying this T cell receptor (beta chain). The antigen is unknown. The data were obtained in a study of blood T cells in healthy people across ages. Study-wide context: Researchers report that template switching captured about one barcoded beta molecule per two T cells. Study findings and constraints: TCR beta diversity tracked closely with naive T cell percentage.

V was trimmed by 1 base and J by 11 bases, leaving 23 bases between them. This CDR3 has 15 residues. Germline CDR1 and CDR2: DFQATT and SNEGSKA (reference sequence). Then a second PCR, running roughly 7 to 11 cycles, was carried out with a sample-barcoded 5' primer and a J-beta primer mix. TCRdb passed the 5' RACE reads through MiXCR, listing each CDR3 protein once. Of 1.5 million to 2 million distinct CDR3 sequences listed, 49% are singletons. Sequenced input: blood. The TCR was taken from a woman in her forties in good health. The genes are TRBV20-1 and TRBJ2-5; a possible D gene is TRBD1 (7 bases). The CDR3 is CSARGGGGSYNEQYF. CDR3 DNA: TGCAGTGCTAGAGGCGGAGGGGGCTCCTACAATGAGCAGTACTTC.